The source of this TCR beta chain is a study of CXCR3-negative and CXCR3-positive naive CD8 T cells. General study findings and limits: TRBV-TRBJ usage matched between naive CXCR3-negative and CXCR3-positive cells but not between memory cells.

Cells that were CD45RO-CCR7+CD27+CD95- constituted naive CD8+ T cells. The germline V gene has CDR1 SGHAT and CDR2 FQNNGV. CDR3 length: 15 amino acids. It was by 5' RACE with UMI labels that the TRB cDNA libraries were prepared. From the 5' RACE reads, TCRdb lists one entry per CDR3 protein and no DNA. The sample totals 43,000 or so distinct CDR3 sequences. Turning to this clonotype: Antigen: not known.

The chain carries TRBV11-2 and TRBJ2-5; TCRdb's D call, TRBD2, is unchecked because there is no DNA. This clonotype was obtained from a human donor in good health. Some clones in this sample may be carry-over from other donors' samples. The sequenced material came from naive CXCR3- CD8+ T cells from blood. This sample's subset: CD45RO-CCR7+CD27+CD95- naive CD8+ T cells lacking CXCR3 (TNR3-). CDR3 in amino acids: CASSLELAGQETQYF.